The T cell receptor (beta chain) described here comes from a study of OX40 agonist ivuxolimab in advanced cancers. Study-wide context: Patients received the agonistic anti-OX40 (CD134) antibody ivuxolimab. Hepatocellular carcinoma, melanoma, renal cell or head and neck cancer was diagnosed in the dose-escalation patients.

General observations from the study: The CD4+ and CD8+ T cells in the blood had expanded clonally by week 6 at 0.1 to 3.0 mg/kg.

Here immunoSEQ multiplex PCR was the method, and the copy in TCRdb shows in-frame clones only, minus some. The sample has roughly 90,000 clones; 80% to 90% are singletons. As for this clone: What it binds is not known.

This sample comprised CD4+ or CD8+ T cells sorted from blood, obtained in a trial of the OX40 agonist ivuxolimab. This clonotype was sampled from an adult with an advanced solid tumor such as melanoma, head and neck, liver or kidney cancer.

This chain's CDR3 is CAISESEGAGQDYEQYF. CDR3 sequence (DNA): TGTGCCATCAGTGAGTCTGAGGGGGCGGGGCAGGACTACGAGCAGTACTTC. The rearrangement links TRBV10-3 to TRBJ2-7, with a tentative D call TRBD1 (7 bases). Germline CDR1 is ENHRY and CDR2 is SYGVKD. Between the trimmed V and J ends, which lost 0 bases and 3 bases, there was a span of 18 bases. CDR3 length: 17 residues.